This T cell receptor beta chain originates from a study of CD8+ T cells in alopecia areata. General study results and limits: Alopecia totalis/universalis scalp especially showed more expanded CD8+ clones than normal scalp. Scalp sequencing also captures normal skin's resident alphabeta T cells.

Peripheral blood and lesional scalp punch biopsies were taken from alopecia areata patients. From PBMCs, CD4+ and CD8+ T cells were sorted. Germline loops: CDR1 MDHEN, CDR2 SYDVKM. The CDR3 covers 13 residues. V gave up 5 bases and J gave up 11 bases, with 16 bases separating them. This clone was found a few times. Its antigen is not known. Following extraction, RNA underwent reverse transcription to cDNA, which served as the sequencing template. TCRdb keeps only in-frame clones here, not all; method: immunoSEQ multiplex PCR. The sample carries about 100,000 clones, under 60% recorded once. The source of this sequence is a human donor with alopecia areata. Input material: NKG2D-low CD8+ T cells sorted from blood. This sequence joins TRBV28 and TRBJ2-4; D tentatively reads TRBD1 or TRBD2 (5 bases each). CDR3 region: CASSPNSGTVQYF. CDR3 coding DNA: TGTGCCAGCAGTCCAAACTCCGGGACCGTTCAGTACTTC. Full variable domain (missing parts from reference TRBV28 and TRBJ2-4): DVKVTQSSRYLVKRTGEKVFLECVQDMDHENMFWYRQDPGLGLRLIYFSYDVKMKEKGDIPEGYSVSREKKERFSLILESASTNQTSMYLCASSPNSGTVQYFGAGTRLSVL.